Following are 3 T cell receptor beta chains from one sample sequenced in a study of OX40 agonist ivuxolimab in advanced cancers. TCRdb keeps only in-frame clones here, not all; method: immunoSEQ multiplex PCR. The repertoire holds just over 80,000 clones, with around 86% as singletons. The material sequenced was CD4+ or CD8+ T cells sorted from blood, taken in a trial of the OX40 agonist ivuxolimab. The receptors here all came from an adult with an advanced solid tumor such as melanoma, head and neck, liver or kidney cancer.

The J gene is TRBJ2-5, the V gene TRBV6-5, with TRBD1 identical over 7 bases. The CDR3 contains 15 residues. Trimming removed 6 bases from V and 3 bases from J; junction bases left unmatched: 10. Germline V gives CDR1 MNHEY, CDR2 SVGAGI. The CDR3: CASSPRTGDKETQYF. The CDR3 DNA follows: TGTGCCAGCAGCCCCCGCACAGGGGACAAAGAGACCCAGTACTTC.

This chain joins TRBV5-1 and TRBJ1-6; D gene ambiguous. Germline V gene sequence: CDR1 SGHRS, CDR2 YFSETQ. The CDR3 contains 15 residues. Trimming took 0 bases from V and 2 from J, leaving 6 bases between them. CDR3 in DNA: TGCGCCAGCAGCTTGGCCGGGGCCTATAATTCACCCCTCCACTTT. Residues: CASSLAGAYNSPLHF.

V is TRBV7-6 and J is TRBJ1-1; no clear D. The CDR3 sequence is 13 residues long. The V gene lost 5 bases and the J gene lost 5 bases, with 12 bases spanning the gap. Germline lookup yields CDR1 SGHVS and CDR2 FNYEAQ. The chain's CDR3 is CASSANPGTEAFF. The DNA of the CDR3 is TGTGCCAGCAGCGCAAACCCCGGGACTGAAGCTTTCTTT.